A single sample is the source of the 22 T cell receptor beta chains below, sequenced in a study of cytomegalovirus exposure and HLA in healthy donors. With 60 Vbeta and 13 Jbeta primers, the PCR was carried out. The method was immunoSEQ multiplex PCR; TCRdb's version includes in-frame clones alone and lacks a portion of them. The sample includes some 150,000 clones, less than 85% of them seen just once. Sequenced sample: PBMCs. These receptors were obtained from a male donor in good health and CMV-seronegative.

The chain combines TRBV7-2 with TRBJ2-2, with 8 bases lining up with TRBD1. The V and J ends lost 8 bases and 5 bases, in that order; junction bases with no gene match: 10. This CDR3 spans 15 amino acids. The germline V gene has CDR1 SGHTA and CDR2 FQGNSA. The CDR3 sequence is CASGSGQVLTGELFF. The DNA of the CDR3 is TGTGCCAGCGGCTCGGGACAGGTTTTGACCGGGGAGCTGTTTTTT.

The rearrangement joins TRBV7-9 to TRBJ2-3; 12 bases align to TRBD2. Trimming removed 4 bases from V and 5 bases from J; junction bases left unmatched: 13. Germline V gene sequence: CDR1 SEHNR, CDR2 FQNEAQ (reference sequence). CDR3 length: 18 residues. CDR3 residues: CASSSNRRLAGAIDTQYF. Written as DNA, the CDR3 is TGTGCCAGCAGCTCGAACCGTCGACTAGCGGGGGCTATAGATACGCAGTATTTT.

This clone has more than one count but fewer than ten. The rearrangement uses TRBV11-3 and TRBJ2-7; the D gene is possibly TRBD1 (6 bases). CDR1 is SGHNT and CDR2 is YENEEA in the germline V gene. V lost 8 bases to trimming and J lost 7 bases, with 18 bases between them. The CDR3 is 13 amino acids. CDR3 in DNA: TGTGCCAGCGGACCCAAGGGGACAAGGGAGCAGTACTTC. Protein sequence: CASGPKGTREQYF.

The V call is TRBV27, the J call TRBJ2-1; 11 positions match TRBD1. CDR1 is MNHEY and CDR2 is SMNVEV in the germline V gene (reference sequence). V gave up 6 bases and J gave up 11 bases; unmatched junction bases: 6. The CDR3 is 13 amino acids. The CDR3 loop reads CASRPGQGVKQFF. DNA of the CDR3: TGTGCCAGCAGACCGGGACAGGGGGTGAAGCAGTTCTTC.

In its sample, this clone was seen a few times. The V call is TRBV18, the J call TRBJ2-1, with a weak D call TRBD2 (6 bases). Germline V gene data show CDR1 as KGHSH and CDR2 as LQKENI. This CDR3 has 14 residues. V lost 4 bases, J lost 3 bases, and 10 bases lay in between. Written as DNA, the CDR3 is TGTGCCAGCTCACTCGATAGCGGCTACAATGAGCAGTTCTTC. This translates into CASSLDSGYNEQFF.

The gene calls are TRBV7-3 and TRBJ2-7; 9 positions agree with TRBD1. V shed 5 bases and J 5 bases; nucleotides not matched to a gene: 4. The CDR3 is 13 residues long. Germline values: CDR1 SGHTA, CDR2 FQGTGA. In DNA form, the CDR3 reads TGTGCCAGCAGCGACGGACAGGGGAACGAGCAGTACTTC. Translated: CASSDGQGNEQYF.

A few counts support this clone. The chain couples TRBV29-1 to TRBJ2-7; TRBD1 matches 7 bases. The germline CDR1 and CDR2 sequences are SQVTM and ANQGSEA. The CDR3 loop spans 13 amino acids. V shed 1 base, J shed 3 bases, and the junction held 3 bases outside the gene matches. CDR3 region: CSVEARGSYEQYF. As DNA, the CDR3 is TGCAGCGTTGAAGCCAGGGGGAGCTACGAGCAGTACTTC.

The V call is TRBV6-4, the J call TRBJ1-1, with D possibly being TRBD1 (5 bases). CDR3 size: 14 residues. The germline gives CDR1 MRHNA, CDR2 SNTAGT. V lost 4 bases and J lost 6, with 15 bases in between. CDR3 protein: CASSAGSGAAEAFF. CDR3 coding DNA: TGTGCCAGCAGTGCGGGCAGTGGGGCGGCTGAAGCTTTCTTT.

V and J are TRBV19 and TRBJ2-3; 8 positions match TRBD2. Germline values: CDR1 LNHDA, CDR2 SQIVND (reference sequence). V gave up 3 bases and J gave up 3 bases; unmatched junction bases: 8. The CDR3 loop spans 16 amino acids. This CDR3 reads CASSIGRSGGTDTQYF. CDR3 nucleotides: TGTGCCAGTAGTATCGGGAGGTCGGGAGGGACAGATACGCAGTATTTT.

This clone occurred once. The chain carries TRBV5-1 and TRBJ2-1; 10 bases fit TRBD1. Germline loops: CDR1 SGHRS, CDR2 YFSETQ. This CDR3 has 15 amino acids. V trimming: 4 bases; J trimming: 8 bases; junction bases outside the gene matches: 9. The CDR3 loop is CASSEDRGLGDEQFF. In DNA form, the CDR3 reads TGCGCCAGCAGCGAAGACAGGGGGCTTGGGGATGAGCAGTTCTTC.

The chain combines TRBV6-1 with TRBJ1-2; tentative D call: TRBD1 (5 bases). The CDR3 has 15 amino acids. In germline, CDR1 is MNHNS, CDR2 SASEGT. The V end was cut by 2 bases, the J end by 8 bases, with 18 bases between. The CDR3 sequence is CASSEKWAGTRGYTF. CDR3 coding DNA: TGTGCCAGCAGTGAAAAATGGGCCGGGACTCGGGGCTACACCTTC.

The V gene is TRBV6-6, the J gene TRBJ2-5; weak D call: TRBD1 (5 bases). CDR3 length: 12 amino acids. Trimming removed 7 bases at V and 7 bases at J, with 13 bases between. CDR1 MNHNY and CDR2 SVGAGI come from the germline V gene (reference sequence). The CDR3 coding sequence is TGTGCCAGCAAACCCCCCCAGGGGACCCAGTACTTC. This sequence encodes CASKPPQGTQYF.

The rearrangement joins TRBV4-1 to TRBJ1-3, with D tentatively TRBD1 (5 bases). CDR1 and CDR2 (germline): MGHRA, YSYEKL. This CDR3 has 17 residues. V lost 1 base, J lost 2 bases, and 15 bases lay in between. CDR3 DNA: TGCGCCAGCAGCCAAGGGTACGGGTGGGGGGCTGGAAACACCATATATTTT. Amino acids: CASSQGYGWGAGNTIYF.

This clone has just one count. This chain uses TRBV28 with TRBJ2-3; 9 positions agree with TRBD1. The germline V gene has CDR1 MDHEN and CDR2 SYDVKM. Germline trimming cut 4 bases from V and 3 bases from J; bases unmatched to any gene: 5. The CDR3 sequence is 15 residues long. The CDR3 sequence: CASSWDRVVTDTQYF. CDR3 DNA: TGTGCCAGCAGTTGGGACAGGGTGGTAACAGATACGCAGTATTTT.

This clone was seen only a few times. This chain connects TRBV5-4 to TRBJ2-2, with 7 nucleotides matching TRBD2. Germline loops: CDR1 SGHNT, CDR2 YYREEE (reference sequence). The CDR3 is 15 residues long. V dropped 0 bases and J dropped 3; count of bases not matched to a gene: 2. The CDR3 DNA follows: TGTGCCAGCAGCTTGGGTCTAGCGGACACCGGGGAGCTGTTTTTT. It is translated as CASSLGLADTGELFF.

The CDR3 loop reads CASSLTAGTGDGYTF. The CDR3 nucleotides read TGTGCCAGTAGTCTGACAGCCGGGACAGGGGATGGCTACACCTTC. V is TRBV19 and J is TRBJ1-2; TRBD1 matches 10 bases. CDR1 and CDR2 (germline): LNHDA, SQIVND (reference sequence). V shed 5 bases, J shed 6 bases, and the junction held 9 bases outside the gene matches. The CDR3 covers 15 residues.

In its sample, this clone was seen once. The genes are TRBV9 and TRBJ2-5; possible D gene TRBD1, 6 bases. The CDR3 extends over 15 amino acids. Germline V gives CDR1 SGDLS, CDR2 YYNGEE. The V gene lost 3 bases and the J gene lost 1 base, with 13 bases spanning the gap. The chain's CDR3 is CASSAQGVFQETQYF. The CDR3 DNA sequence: TGTGCCAGCAGCGCACAGGGAGTCTTCCAAGAGACCCAGTACTTC.

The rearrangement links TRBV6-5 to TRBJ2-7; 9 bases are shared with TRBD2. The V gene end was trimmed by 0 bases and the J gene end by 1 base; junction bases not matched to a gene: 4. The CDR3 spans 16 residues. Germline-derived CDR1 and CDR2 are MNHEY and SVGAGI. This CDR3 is CASSYSASGMSYEQYF. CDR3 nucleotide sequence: TGTGCCAGCAGTTACTCGGCTAGCGGGATGTCCTACGAGCAGTACTTC.

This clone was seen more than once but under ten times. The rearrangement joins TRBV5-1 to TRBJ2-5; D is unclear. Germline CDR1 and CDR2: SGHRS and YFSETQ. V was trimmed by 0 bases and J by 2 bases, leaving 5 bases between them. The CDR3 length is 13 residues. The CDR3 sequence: CASSLVPQETQYF. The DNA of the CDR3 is TGCGCCAGCAGCTTGGTTCCTCAAGAGACCCAGTACTTC. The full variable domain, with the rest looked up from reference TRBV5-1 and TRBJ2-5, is KAGVTQTPRYLIKTRGQQVTLSCSPISGHRSVSWYQQTPGQGLQFLFEYFSETQRNKGNFPGRFSGRQFSNSRSEMNVSTLELGDSALYLCASSLVPQETQYFGPGTRLLVL.

Here the CDR3 DNA reads TGTGCCAGCAGTCAGGGGAGCGAGCAGTACTTC. The encoded protein is CASSQGSEQYF. This chain uses TRBV27 with TRBJ2-7; D perhaps matches TRBD1 (6 bases). Germline V gene data show CDR1 as MNHEY and CDR2 as SMNVEV (reference sequence). V was cut by 5 bases and J by 6 bases, with 8 bases left in between. The CDR3 runs to 11 residues.

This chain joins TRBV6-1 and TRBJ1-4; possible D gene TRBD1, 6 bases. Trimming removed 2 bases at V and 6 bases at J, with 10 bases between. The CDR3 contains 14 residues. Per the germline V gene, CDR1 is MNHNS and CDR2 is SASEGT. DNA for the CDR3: TGTGCCAGCAGTGAACCTGGGGGCCATGAAAAACTGTTTTTT. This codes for CASSEPGGHEKLFF.

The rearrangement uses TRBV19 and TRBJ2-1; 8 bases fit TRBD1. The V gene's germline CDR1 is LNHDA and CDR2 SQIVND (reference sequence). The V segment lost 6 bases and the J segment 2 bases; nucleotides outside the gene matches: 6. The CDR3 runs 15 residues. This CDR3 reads CASRATGATYNEQFF. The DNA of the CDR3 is TGTGCCAGTAGGGCGACAGGGGCTACCTACAATGAGCAGTTCTTC. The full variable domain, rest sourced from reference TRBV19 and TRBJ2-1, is DGGITQSPKYLFRKEGQNVTLSCEQNLNHDAMYWYRQDPGQGLRLIYYSQIVNDFQKGDIAEGYSVSREKKESFPLTVTSAQKNPTAFYLCASRATGATYNEQFFGPGTRLTVL.